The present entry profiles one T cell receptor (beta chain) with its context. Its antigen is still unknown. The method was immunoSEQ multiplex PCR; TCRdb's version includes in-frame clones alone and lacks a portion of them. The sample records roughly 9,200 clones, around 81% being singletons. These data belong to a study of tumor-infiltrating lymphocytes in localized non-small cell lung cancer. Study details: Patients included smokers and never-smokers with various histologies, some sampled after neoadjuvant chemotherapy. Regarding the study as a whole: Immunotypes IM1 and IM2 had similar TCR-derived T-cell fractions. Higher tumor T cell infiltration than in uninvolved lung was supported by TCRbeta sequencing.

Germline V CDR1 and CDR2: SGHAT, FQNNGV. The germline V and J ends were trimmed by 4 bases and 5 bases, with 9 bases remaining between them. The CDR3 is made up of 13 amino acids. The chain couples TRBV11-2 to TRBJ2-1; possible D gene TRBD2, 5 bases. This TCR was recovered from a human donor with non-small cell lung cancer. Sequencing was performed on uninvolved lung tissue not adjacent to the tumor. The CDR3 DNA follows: TGTGCCAGCAGCTCAGGACTTCACAATGAGCAGTTCTTC. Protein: CASSSGLHNEQFF.